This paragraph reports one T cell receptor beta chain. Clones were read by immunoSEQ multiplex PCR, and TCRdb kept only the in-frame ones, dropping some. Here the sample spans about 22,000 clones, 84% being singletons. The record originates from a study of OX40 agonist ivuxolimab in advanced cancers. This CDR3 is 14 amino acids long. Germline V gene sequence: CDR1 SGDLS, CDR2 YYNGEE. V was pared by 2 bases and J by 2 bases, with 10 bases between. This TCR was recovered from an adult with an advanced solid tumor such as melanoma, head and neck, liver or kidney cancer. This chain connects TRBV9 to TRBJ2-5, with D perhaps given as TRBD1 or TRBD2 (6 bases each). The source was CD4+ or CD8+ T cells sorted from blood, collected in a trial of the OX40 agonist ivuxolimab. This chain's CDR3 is CASSVRGLQETQYF. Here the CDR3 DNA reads TGTGCCAGCAGCGTCCGGGGGCTTCAAGAGACCCAGTACTTC. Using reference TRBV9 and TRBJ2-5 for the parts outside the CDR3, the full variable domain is DSGVTQTPKHLITATGQRVTLRCSPRSGDLSVYWYQQSLDQGLQFLIQYYNGEERAKGNILERFSAQQFPDLHSELNLSSLELGDSALYFCASSVRGLQETQYFGPGTRLLVL.